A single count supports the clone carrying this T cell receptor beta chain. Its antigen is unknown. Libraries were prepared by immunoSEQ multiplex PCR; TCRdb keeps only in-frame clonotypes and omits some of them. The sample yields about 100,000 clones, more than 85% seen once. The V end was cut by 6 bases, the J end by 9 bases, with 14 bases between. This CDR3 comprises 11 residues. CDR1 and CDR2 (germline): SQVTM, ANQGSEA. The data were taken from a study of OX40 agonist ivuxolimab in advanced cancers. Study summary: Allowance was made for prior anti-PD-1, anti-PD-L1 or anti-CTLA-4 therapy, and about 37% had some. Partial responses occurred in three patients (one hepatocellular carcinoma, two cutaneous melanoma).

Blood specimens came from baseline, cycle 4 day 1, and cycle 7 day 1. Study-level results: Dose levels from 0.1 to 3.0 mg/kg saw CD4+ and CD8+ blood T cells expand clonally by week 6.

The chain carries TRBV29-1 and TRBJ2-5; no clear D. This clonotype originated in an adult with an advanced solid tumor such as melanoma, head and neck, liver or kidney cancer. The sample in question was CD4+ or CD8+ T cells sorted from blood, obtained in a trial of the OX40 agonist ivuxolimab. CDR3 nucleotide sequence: TGCAGCGTCAGGATATCCCAGGCCCAGTACTTC. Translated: CSVRISQAQYF.